This TCR beta chain was sequenced during a study of blood T cell repertoires in COVID-19. In the authors' methods: Quantification of nucleated cells was approximated via reference gene primer amplification. TCRdb's table, derived via immunoSEQ multiplex PCR, lists solely in-frame clones and lacks some. V and J calls and clone size are those listed in that table; D and trimming were worked out from the DNA. The table has under 250,000 clones, 65% to 85% seen once. As regards this clone: One end of the junction varies from germline; a read error may be responsible.

This clonotype was obtained from a woman aged 55-69 years who had recovered from COVID-19. Source material: PBMCs or T cells enriched from blood (not recorded which).

The CDR3 DNA follows: TGTGCCACCAGTTACTCCGGGGGGGGTAGGGGCTATGGCTACACCTTC. It yields the protein CATSYSGGGRGYGYTF. The rearrangement links TRBV6-5 to TRBJ1-2; D possibly corresponds to TRBD1 (5 bases). The CDR3 runs 16 residues. The germline V gene has CDR1 MNHEY and CDR2 SVGAGI.